Following are 21 T cell receptor beta chains from one sample sequenced in a study of blood T cell repertoires in COVID-19. Method: immunoSEQ multiplex PCR; TCRdb's copy keeps in-frame clones and lacks some. The repertoire holds 450,000 to 600,000 clones, with roughly 87% as singletons. Source material: PBMCs or T cells enriched from blood (not recorded which). The receptor source for this set is a woman aged 18-29 years who had recovered from COVID-19.

This clone was detected only once. The rearrangement links TRBV3-1 (or the pseudogene TRBV3-2) to TRBJ2-7; D might be TRBD1 (6 bases). There are 14 residues in the CDR3. Germline V lookup: CDR1 LGHDT, CDR2 YNNKEL (reference sequence). Trimming left V 3 bases short and J 6 bases short, with 15 bases between. The CDR3 here is CASSQDHRVAEQYF. The DNA for the CDR3 is TGTGCCAGCAGCCAGGACCACAGGGTCGCCGAGCAGTACTTC.

The chain has TRBV3-1 (or the pseudogene TRBV3-2) and TRBJ2-5; a possible D gene is TRBD2 (6 bases). CDR3 size: 15 residues. The germline CDR1 and CDR2 sequences are LGHDT and YNNKEL (reference sequence). Trimming took 3 bases from V and 5 from J, leaving 16 bases between them. Here the CDR3 reads CASSHPTRSGETQYF. DNA for the CDR3: TGTGCCAGCAGCCACCCGACTAGATCGGGGGAGACCCAGTACTTC.

This chain links TRBV30 with TRBJ2-3; 8 bases match TRBD1. The CDR3 is 16 residues long. J gave up 1 base and V 5 bases, and 11 bases lay outside the gene matches. The germline V gene has CDR1 GTSNPN and CDR2 SVGIG (reference sequence). In DNA, the CDR3 is TGTGCCTGGGGGGGACTTGCGGGACAGGGCACAGATACGCAGTATTTT. Protein: CAWGGLAGQGTDTQYF.

This clone has only one observation. The genes are TRBV3-1 (or the pseudogene TRBV3-2) and TRBJ1-5; no clear D. The CDR3 has 11 amino acids. V was pared by 0 bases and J by 9 bases, with 3 bases between. In germline, CDR1 is LGHDT, CDR2 YNNKEL (reference sequence). The CDR3 sequence is CASSQDGPQHF. In DNA, the CDR3 is TGTGCCAGCAGCCAAGACGGGCCCCAGCATTTT.

This chain links TRBV2 with TRBJ2-1, with D perhaps matching TRBD2 (6 bases). The V end lost 8 bases, the J end lost 4 bases, and 15 bases lay between the germline ends. The CDR3 is made up of 14 amino acids. The germline gives CDR1 SNHLY, CDR2 FYNNEI. This chain's CDR3 is CASGGVAVYNEQFF. The CDR3 DNA sequence: TGTGCCAGCGGAGGGGTCGCGGTTTACAATGAGCAGTTCTTC.

This clone was detected a few times. This chain links TRBV5-6 with TRBJ2-3; 10 bases fit TRBD2. Unmatched junction bases numbered 9, after V lost 4 bases and J lost 4 bases. Germline CDR1 is SGHDT and CDR2 is YYEEEE. The CDR3 length is 16 residues. CDR3 sequence (DNA): TGTGCCAGCAGCCTAACAAGCGGGGGGGCTTCAGATACGCAGTATTTT. Amino acid sequence: CASSLTSGGASDTQYF.

This rearrangement joins TRBV5-1 to TRBJ1-2; possibly TRBD1 for D (6 bases). The germline CDR1 and CDR2 sequences are SGHRS and YFSETQ. V dropped 0 bases and J dropped 4 bases, with 16 bases sitting between them. CDR3 length: 16 amino acids. CDR3 in DNA: TGCGCCAGCAGCTTGGCCCCGGGCGGGGGGCCCTATGGCTACACCTTC. Its translation: CASSLAPGGGPYGYTF.

This CDR3 reads CASSLEPGVGSPLHF. As DNA, the CDR3 is TGCGCCAGCAGCTTGGAACCGGGGGTGGGATCACCCCTCCACTTT. This rearrangement joins TRBV5-1 to TRBJ1-6; weak D call: TRBD1 (5 bases). Trimming stripped 0 bases from V and 10 bases from J, with 14 bases between. The CDR3 is 15 residues long. Germline CDR1 is SGHRS and CDR2 is YFSETQ.

The chain links TRBV19 to TRBJ1-5, with a possible D match to TRBD1 (5 bases). Between the trimmed V and J ends, which lost 8 bases and 10 bases, there was a span of 18 bases. The CDR3 totals 13 residues. Germline-derived CDR1 and CDR2 are LNHDA and SQIVND (reference sequence). CDR3 nucleotides: TGTGCCAGTTCCGGGGGTCGGGAAATTCCCCAGCATTTT. Its translation is CASSGGREIPQHF.

The V call is TRBV28, the J call TRBJ1-1; possibly TRBD1 for D (6 bases). CDR3 length: 14 residues. The ends were cut back, 3 bases at V and 3 bases at J, with 11 bases in the middle. From germline, CDR1 is MDHEN and CDR2 SYDVKM. The CDR3: CASSFTGYDTEAFF. In nucleotides, the CDR3 is TGTGCCAGCAGTTTTACAGGGTACGACACTGAAGCTTTCTTT.

The V and J genes are TRBV5-4 and TRBJ2-3; D is unclear. Deletions cut 1 base from V and 8 bases from J, with 5 bases between. Germline CDR1 SGHNT, CDR2 YYREEE (reference sequence). The CDR3 has 11 residues. The CDR3 DNA reads as TGTGCCAGCAGCTTGTCCGTTACGCAGTATTTT. This translates into CASSLSVTQYF.

CDR3 in DNA: TGTGCCAGCAGTTCAGAGAGACAGGGTCGAGGCTACGAGCAGTACTTC. Its translation is CASSSERQGRGYEQYF. J is TRBJ2-7 and V is TRBV6-5, with 7 positions matching TRBD1. Germline CDR1 MNHEY, CDR2 SVGAGI. Trimming removed 4 bases from V and 3 bases from J; junction bases left unmatched: 12. The CDR3 runs 16 residues.

J is TRBJ2-5 and V is TRBV12-2; the table's D call, TRBD2, was not checked against the DNA. TRBV12-2 is annotated as a pseudogene. The CDR3 contains 18 residues. This chain's CDR3 is CASRFLITRVGYQETQYF. For the CDR3, the DNA is TGTGCAAGTCGCTTCCTTATTACGAGGGTGGGGTACCAAGAGACCCAGTACTTC.

V usage is TRBV10-3 and J usage is TRBJ2-2; no clear D gene. The germline CDR1 and CDR2 sequences are ENHRY and SYGVKD. The germline V and J ends were trimmed by 2 bases and 1 base, with 11 bases remaining between them. The CDR3 has 16 residues. The CDR3 bases are TGTGCCATCAGTGAGGGTCCCCTACTGAACACCGGGGAGCTGTTTTTT. It specifies CAISEGPLLNTGELFF.

This sequence joins TRBV6-4 and TRBJ2-3, with a possible D match to TRBD1 (6 bases). This CDR3 contains 16 residues. V was trimmed by 4 bases and J by 0 bases, leaving 14 bases between them. Germline CDR1 MRHNA, CDR2 SNTAGT. CDR3 loop: CASSGGWTASTDTQYF. CDR3 nucleotides: TGTGCCAGCAGTGGAGGGTGGACAGCTAGCACAGATACGCAGTATTTT.

The chain has TRBV6-5 and TRBJ2-2, with D tentatively TRBD2 (5 bases). Germline V CDR1 and CDR2: MNHEY, SVGAGI. This CDR3 is 14 amino acids long. Trimming removed 2 bases at V and 6 bases at J, with 10 bases between. For the CDR3, the DNA is TGTGCCAGCAGTTACGCGTTGGGAGCCGGGGAGCTGTTTTTT. Encoded protein: CASSYALGAGELFF.

This chain joins TRBV12-5 and TRBJ1-5; D is ambiguous. CDR1 LGHNT and CDR2 FRNRAP come from the germline V gene. Trimming shortened V by 5 bases and J by 3 bases, and 8 bases separated the two germline ends. The CDR3 is 13 residues long. CDR3 sequence: CASGVTTNQPQHF. The CDR3 DNA reads TGTGCTAGTGGTGTTACTACCAATCAGCCCCAGCATTTT.

This clone was picked up one time. The chain joins TRBV7-9 to TRBJ1-4; D is ambiguous. V shed 3 bases and J shed 8 bases, with 22 bases lying between them. The CDR3 has 17 amino acids. The germline V gene encodes CDR1 SEHNR and CDR2 FQNEAQ (reference sequence). The CDR3: CASSFSRPGRSEEKLFF. The CDR3 region has the DNA TGTGCCAGCAGCTTTTCTCGACCGGGGAGGAGTGAAGAAAAACTGTTTTTT.

This chain uses TRBV10-3 with TRBJ1-1; no firm D call. CDR1 ENHRY and CDR2 SYGVKD come from the germline V gene. Trimming pared 0 bases from V and 8 bases from J, leaving 10 bases between. The CDR3 spans 13 residues. CDR3 sequence (DNA): TGTGCCATCAGTGAGTCGATAGGCAGGGAAGCTTTCTTT. It encodes CAISESIGREAFF.

This chain links TRBV5-1 with TRBJ2-4; a weak D match, TRBD2 (5 bases). The ends were cut back, 5 bases at V and 0 bases at J, with 9 bases in the middle. In germline, CDR1 is SGHRS, CDR2 YFSETQ. This CDR3 is built from 14 residues. CDR3 nucleotide sequence: TGCGCCAGCAGAGCGGTACAAGCCAAAAACATTCAGTACTTC. Protein product: CASRAVQAKNIQYF.

V gene TRBV19 combines with J gene TRBJ2-2, with 10 bases identical to TRBD1. Trimming took 8 bases from V and 7 from J; bases not matched to a gene: 7. The CDR3 totals 14 residues. The germline V gene encodes CDR1 LNHDA and CDR2 SQIVND (reference sequence). The CDR3 region has the DNA TGTGCCAGTGTTGGGACAGGGGAAAACGGGGAGCTGTTTTTT. As protein: CASVGTGENGELFF.